The present entry profiles one T cell receptor (beta chain) with its context. The assay was immunoSEQ multiplex PCR, and TCRdb's table has in-frame clones only and misses some. The repertoire holds over 40,000 clones, with under 90% as singletons. The data were obtained in a study of memory CD4+ T cells and cytomegalovirus serostatus. Study-wide background: This sample comes from healthy Belgian adults, about nine CMV seropositive, approximately 25 seronegative.

The CDR3 has 16 residues. The sort gate was single viable CD3+CD4+CD8-CD45RO+ cells for memory CD4+ T cells. After thawing, CD4+ T cells were positively selected. V usage is TRBV12-2 and J usage is TRBJ1-3. TRBV12-2 is flagged as a pseudogene. The sample consisted of memory CD4+ T cells from blood. This receptor was identified in an adult in good health and CMV-seronegative. The CDR3 reads CASRFYGGCSGNTIYF. CDR3 nucleotides: TGTGCAAGTCGCTTTTATGGGGGATGTTCTGGAAACACCATATATTTT.